The rows below give T cell receptor beta chains drawn from one sample of a study of glioma-infiltrating T cells after dendritic cell vaccination. Clones were sequenced by immunoSEQ multiplex PCR, and TCRdb holds only the in-frame ones, with some missing. The sample includes about 82,000 clones, about 90% seen only once; the top ten take about 3.2%. Sequencing used blood, obtained before dendritic cell vaccination. Source of these receptors: a human donor with glioblastoma. CDR3s include the opening cysteine and the closing phenylalanine or tryptophan. The D gene is left open where the match is weak. Not all rows give a size; the values are once, few, many and, for expanded clones, a class.

TRBV11-3	TRBD1	NA	TRBJ1-1	TGTGCCAGCAGCTCCGGACAGGGGGCCGAAGCTTTCTTT	CASSSGQGAEAFF
TRBV5-1	NA	NA	TRBJ1-1	TGCGCCAGCAGCTTAACACAGGGAGTAAACACTGAAGCTTTCTTT	CASSLTQGVNTEAFF
TRBV4-2	NA	NA	TRBJ1-4	TGTGCCAGCAGCCAAGGGAATAGGGAGGAAAAACTGTTTTTT	CASSQGNREEKLFF
TRBV29-1	TRBD1	NA	TRBJ1-2	TGCAGCGTTGCTGACAGGGCGGCTGGCTACACCTTC	CSVADRAAGYTF
TRBV6-6	NA	NA	TRBJ2-7	TGTGCCAGCAGTTACTCGTCCCAATCCACCTACGAGCAGTACTTC	CASSYSSQSTYEQYF
TRBV5-1	TRBD1	NA	TRBJ1-6	TGCGCCAGCAGCTCGGACAGGGGGGTAGGGTCACCCCTCCACTTT	CASSSDRGVGSPLHF
TRBV6-1	NA	NA	TRBJ2-1	TGTGCCAGCAGCCTTCCTATTGGCTCCTACAATGAGCAGTTCTTC	CASSLPIGSYNEQFF
TRBV7-3	TRBD1	NA	TRBJ2-1	TGTGCCAGCAGCTTCGGACAGGGCTTTAATGAGCAGTTCTTC	CASSFGQGFNEQFF
TRBV25-1	TRBD2	NA	TRBJ2-1	TGTGCCAGCAGTGGGACTAGCGGGACCTACAATGAGCAGTTCTTC	CASSGTSGTYNEQFF
TRBV7-2	TRBD2	NA	TRBJ2-1	TGTGCCAGCAGCTCGTTCGGGGGAGGGCTCAATGAGCAGTTCTTC	CASSSFGGGLNEQFF
TRBV6-1	TRBD1	NA	TRBJ1-4	TGTGCCAGCAGCCCCGGGACAGGGTATGAAAAACTGTTTTTT	CASSPGTGYEKLFF
TRBV6-6	NA	NA	TRBJ1-2	TGTGCCAGCAGGAAACAGGGAGACTATGGCTACACCTTC	CASRKQGDYGYTF
TRBV19	NA	NA	TRBJ1-4	TGTGCCAGTACCTCGGAACACGGGTTGGAAAAACTGTTTTTT	CASTSEHGLEKLFF
TRBV5-1	TRBD2	few	TRBJ2-5	TGCGCCAGCGGCGGGACTAGCGGGATGGGGTCCGAGACCCAGTACTTC	CASGGTSGMGSETQYF
TRBV5-4	TRBD1	once	TRBJ1-4	TGTGCCAGCAGCGCGGGACAGCAAGCAACTAATGAAAAACTGTTTTTT	CASSAGQQATNEKLFF
TRBV6-6	NA	NA	TRBJ1-1	TGTGCCAGCGCGGGGGATGGGTTTGAAGCTTTCTTT	CASAGDGFEAFF
TRBV18	NA	NA	TRBJ2-7	TGTGCCAGCTCCCCTCAGGGACTCGGCGTAATTGACGAGCAGTACTTC	CASSPQGLGVIDEQYF
TRBV2	NA	NA	TRBJ2-5	TGTGCCAGTACTAGCGCAGGGGAGGGCGAGACCCAGTACTTC	CASTSAGEGETQYF
TRBV11-2	NA	NA	TRBJ2-7	TGTGCCAGCAGCTCGGGAGTCGGGGCGCAGCAGTACTTC	CASSSGVGAQQYF
TRBV5-6	NA	NA	TRBJ2-7	TGTGCCAGCAGCCTCTCGGACGAGCAGTACTTC	CASSLSDEQYF
TRBV5-1	TRBD2	NA	TRBJ2-1	TGCGCCAGCAGCTTGGCCGGGGGGTATGCTGAGCAGTTCTTC	CASSLAGGYAEQFF
TRBV7-3	TRBD2	once	TRBJ2-2	TGTGCCAGCAGCTTAACCGGGGGGGCCACCGGGGAGCTGTTTTTT	CASSLTGGATGELFF
TRBV5-6	NA	once	TRBJ2-2	TGTGCCAGCAGCCTTAGCGGCCACACCGGGGAGCTGTTTTTT	CASSLSGHTGELFF
TRBV2	NA	NA	TRBJ2-3	TGTGCCAGCACCCCGTCGGCCGGGTCTACGCAGTATTTT	CASTPSAGSTQYF
TRBV18	TRBD2	NA	TRBJ2-1	TGTGCCAGCTCACCGCCGACGGGACTAGCGGTGTACAATGAGCAGTTCTTC	CASSPPTGLAVYNEQFF
TRBV2	TRBD2	few	TRBJ2-1	TGTGCCAGCAGTGAAGCAGCGGGGGTTTGGAATGAGCAGTTCTTC	CASSEAAGVWNEQFF
TRBV18	TRBD1	NA	TRBJ2-1	TGTGCCAGCTCCGGGCAGGGGGCTTACAATGAGCAGTTCTTC	CASSGQGAYNEQFF
TRBV5-1	NA	NA	TRBJ1-2	TGCGCCAGCAGCGAGGACGCGGGCTTACAAAACTATGGCTACACCTTC	CASSEDAGLQNYGYTF
TRBV4-2	TRBD2	NA	TRBJ2-5	TGTGCCAGCAGCCAAGATATGAGCGGGGGGCCCGGGGCCCAGTACTTC	CASSQDMSGGPGAQYF
TRBV13	TRBD2	NA	TRBJ2-7	TGTGCCAGCAGCTCTAGCGGGAGTCGGAACGAGCAGTACTTC	CASSSSGSRNEQYF
TRBV14	TRBD2	NA	TRBJ2-2	TGTGCCAGCAGCCATCGTATAACTAGCGGGAGTCCCGGGGAGCTGTTTTTT	CASSHRITSGSPGELFF
TRBV2	NA	NA	TRBJ2-3	TGTGCCAGCAGTCTATCCGCCCCAGGGAGGGGGACAGATACGCAGTATTTT	CASSLSAPGRGTDTQYF
TRBV6-5	NA	NA	TRBJ2-3	TGTGCCATACGGGGGGCTAGCGTCACAGATACGCAGTATTTT	CAIRGASVTDTQYF
TRBV29-1	NA	once	TRBJ1-1	TGCAGCGTTGACCCAAACAGGGAGAACACTGAAGCTTTCTTT	CSVDPNRENTEAFF
TRBV11-2	NA	NA	TRBJ1-2	TGTGCCAGCAGCCCGACAGTTTTTAACTATGGCTACACCTTC	CASSPTVFNYGYTF
TRBV5-5	NA	once	TRBJ1-1	TGTGCCAGCAGCTTGGGCCCCAGAACCCCTGAAGCTTTCTTT	CASSLGPRTPEAFF
TRBV7-6	TRBD1	NA	TRBJ2-1	TGTGCCAGCAGCTTAATCGGGGGACAGGGTGAATTCGATGAGCAGTTCTTC	CASSLIGGQGEFDEQFF
TRBV9	NA	NA	TRBJ1-6	TGTGCCAGCAGCGTAGCTCCCACAGGGTGGAATTCACCCCTCCACTTT	CASSVAPTGWNSPLHF
TRBV4-1	TRBD2	NA	TRBJ2-1	TGCGCCAGCAGCCACCTAGCGGATTCCTACAATGAGCAGTTCTTC	CASSHLADSYNEQFF
TRBV7-8	NA	NA	TRBJ1-3	TGTGCCAGCATTAGGGACACCTCTGGAAACACCATATATTTT	CASIRDTSGNTIYF
TRBV19	NA	NA	TRBJ1-2	TGTGCCAGTAGCAGGACAGCCTATGGCTACACCTTC	CASSRTAYGYTF
TRBV6-1	NA	NA	TRBJ1-1	TGTGCCAGCGCTAGGTCCCGTATAGGTGAAGCTTTCTTT	CASARSRIGEAFF
TRBV5-1	TRBD2	NA	TRBJ2-1	TGCGCCAGCATGCGGGGACTAGCGGGGGGGCCGACATTCAGTGAGCAGTTCTTC	CASMRGLAGGPTFSEQFF
TRBV5-1	TRBD2	NA	TRBJ2-5	TGCGCCAGCAGCTTGGGGACTAGCGGGCAAGAGACCCAGTACTTC	CASSLGTSGQETQYF
TRBV2	NA	medium-sized	TRBJ2-7	TGTGCCACCAAGGGAGGAGGGGTAGTTAACGAGCAGTACTTC	CATKGGGVVNEQYF
TRBV6-5	NA	NA	TRBJ2-7	TGTGCCAGCAGTGAAGTCGGCGAGCAGTACTTC	CASSEVGEQYF
TRBV10-3	TRBD2	NA	TRBJ2-1	TGTGCCATCAGTGATGGGGCTAGCGGGAGGAACAATGAGCAGTTCTTC	CAISDGASGRNNEQFF
TRBV9	TRBD2	NA	TRBJ2-7	TGTGCCAGCAGCGCGGGACTAGCCGACTCCTACGAGCAGTACTTC	CASSAGLADSYEQYF
TRBV19	TRBD1	NA	TRBJ2-5	TGTGCCAGTAGCGCGGGACAGGGGATGAGAGAGACCCAGTACTTC	CASSAGQGMRETQYF
TRBV7-3	TRBD2	NA	TRBJ2-5	TGTGCCAGCAGCCCAGGGACTAGCGGGGGGGCCCAAGAGACCCAGTACTTC	CASSPGTSGGAQETQYF